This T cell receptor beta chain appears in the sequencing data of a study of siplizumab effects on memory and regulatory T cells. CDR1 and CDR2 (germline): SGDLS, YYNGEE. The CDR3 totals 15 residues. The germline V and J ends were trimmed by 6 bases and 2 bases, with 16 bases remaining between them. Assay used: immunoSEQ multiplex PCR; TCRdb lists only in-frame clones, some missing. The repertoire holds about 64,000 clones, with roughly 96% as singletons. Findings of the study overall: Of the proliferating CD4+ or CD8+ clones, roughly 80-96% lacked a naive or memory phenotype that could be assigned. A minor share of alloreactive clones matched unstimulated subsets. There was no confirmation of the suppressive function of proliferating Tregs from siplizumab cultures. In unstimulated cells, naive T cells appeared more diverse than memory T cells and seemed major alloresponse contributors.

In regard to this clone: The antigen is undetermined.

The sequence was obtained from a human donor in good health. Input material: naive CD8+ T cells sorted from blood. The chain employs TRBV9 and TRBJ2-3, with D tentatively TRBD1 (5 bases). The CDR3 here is CASKGPSEATDTQYF. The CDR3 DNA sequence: TGTGCCAGCAAGGGGCCAAGTGAAGCCACAGATACGCAGTATTTT.